The entry below describes one T cell receptor beta chain. Antigen specificity is unknown. Reverse transcription used about 0.5 to 1 ug RNA and random hexamers. The method of amplification for TCR beta CDR3 was immunoSEQ multiplex PCR, covering 54 Vbeta and 13 Jbeta. From the immunoSEQ multiplex PCR reads, TCRdb called clonotypes with MiXCR, one entry per CDR3 protein. The sample has about 130,000 distinct CDR3 sequences, about 93% seen once. This sample was taken from a study of CD8 T cells in Susac syndrome. The germline V and J ends were trimmed by 11 bases and 4 bases, with 11 bases remaining between them. The CDR3 contains 11 residues. The authors carried out high-throughput sequencing of TCR beta. They applied it to CD8+ and CD4+ T cells obtained from blood. It was negative isolation that provided the CD8+ and CD4+ T cells, whereas TEMRA cells were enriched by FACS. Notes on the study in general: In its TCR sequencing and HLA analysis, the study acknowledged that the number of individuals was relatively small.

Specimen: CD4+ T cells from PBMCs. This sequence joins TRBV12-3 or TRBV12-4 and TRBJ2-5, with D hard to call. This clonotype was obtained from a human donor in good health. This CDR3 is CAAHDRETQYF. The CDR3 DNA sequence: TGTGCCGCCCATGATCGAGAGACCCAGTACTTC.